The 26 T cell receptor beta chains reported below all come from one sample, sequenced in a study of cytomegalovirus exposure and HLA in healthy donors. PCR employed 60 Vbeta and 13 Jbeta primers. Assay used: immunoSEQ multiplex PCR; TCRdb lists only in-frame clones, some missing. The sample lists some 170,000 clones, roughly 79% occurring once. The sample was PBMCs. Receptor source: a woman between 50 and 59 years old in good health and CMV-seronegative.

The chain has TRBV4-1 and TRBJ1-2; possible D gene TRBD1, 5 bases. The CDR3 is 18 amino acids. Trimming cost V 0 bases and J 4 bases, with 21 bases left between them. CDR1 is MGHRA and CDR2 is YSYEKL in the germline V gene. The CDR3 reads CASSQDRGTPVGRYGYTF. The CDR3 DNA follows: TGCGCCAGCAGCCAAGATCGGGGGACCCCCGTCGGACGCTATGGCTACACCTTC.

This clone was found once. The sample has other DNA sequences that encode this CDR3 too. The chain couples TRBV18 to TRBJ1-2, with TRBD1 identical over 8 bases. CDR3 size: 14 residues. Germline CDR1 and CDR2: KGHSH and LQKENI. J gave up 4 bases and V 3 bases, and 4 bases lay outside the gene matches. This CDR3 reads CASSPPTGGYGYTF. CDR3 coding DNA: TGTGCCAGCTCACCTCCTACAGGGGGCTATGGCTACACCTTC. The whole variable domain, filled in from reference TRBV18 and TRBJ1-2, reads NAGVMQNPRHLVRRRGQEARLRCSPMKGHSHVYWYRQLPEEGLKFMVYLQKENIIDESGMPKERFSAEFPKEGPSILRIQQVVRGDSAAYFCASSPPTGGYGYTFGSGTRLTVV.

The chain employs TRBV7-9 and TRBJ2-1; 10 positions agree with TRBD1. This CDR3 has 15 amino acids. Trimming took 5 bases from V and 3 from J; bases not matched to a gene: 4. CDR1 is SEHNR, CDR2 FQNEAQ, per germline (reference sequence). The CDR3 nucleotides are TGTGCCAGCAGCCTGACAGGGGGCTTCTACAATGAGCAGTTCTTC. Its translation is CASSLTGGFYNEQFF.

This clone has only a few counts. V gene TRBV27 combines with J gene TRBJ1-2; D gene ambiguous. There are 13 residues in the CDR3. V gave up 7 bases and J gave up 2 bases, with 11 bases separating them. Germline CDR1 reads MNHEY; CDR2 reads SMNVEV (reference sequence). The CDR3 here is CASNPLENYGYTF. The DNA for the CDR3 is TGTGCCAGCAACCCCTTAGAGAACTATGGCTACACCTTC.

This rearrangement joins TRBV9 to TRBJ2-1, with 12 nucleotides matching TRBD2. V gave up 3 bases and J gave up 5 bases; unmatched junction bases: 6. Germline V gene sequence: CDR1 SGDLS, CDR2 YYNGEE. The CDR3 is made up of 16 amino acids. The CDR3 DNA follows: TGTGCCAGCAGCGCACCTAGCGGGGGGGCCGACAATGAGCAGTTCTTC. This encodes CASSAPSGGADNEQFF.

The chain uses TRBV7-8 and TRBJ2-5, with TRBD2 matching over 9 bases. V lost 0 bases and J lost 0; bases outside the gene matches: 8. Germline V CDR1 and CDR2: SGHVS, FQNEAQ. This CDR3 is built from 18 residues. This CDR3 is CASSLALDSGSHQETQYF. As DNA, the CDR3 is TGTGCCAGCAGCTTAGCGCTGGATAGCGGGAGTCACCAAGAGACCCAGTACTTC.

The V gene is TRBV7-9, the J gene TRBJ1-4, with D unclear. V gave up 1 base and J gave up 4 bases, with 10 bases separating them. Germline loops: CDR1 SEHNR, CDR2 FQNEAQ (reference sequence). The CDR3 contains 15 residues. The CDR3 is CASSLEPGYNEKLFF. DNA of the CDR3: TGTGCCAGCAGCTTAGAACCAGGTTATAATGAAAAACTGTTTTTT.

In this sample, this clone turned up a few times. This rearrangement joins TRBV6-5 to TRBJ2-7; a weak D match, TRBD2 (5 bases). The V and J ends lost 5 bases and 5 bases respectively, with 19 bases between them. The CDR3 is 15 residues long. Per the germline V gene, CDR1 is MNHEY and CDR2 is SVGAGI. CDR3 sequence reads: CASSLRSGGVDEQYF. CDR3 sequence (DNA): TGTGCCAGCAGTCTAAGGAGCGGCGGTGTGGACGAGCAGTACTTC.

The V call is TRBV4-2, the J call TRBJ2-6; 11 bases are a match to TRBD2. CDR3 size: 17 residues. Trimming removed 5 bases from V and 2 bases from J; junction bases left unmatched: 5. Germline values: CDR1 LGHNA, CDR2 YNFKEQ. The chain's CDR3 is CASSALAGGAGANVLTF. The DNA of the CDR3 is TGTGCCAGCAGCGCCTTAGCGGGAGGGGCTGGGGCCAACGTCCTGACTTTC.

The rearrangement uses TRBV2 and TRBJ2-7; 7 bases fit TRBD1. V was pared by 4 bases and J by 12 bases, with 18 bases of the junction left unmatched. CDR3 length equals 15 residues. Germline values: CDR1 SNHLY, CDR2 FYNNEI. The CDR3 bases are TGTGCCAGCAGTGCTACAGGGGCTTTGGCTGAGCAGTGGTACTTC. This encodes CASSATGALAEQWYF.

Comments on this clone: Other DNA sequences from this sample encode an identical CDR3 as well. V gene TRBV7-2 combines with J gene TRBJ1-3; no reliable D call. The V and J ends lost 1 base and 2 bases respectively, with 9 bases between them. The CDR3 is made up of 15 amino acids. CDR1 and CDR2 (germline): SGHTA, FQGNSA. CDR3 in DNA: TGTGCCAGCAGCTTAGGGGTGGGCCCTGGAAACACCATATATTTT. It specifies CASSLGVGPGNTIYF. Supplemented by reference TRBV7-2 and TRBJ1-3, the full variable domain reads GAGVSQSPSNKVTEKGKDVELRCDPISGHTALYWYRQSLGQGLEFLIYFQGNSAPDKSGLPSDRFSAERTGGSVSTLTIQRTQQEDSAVYLCASSLGVGPGNTIYFGEGSWLTVV.

The CDR3 region has the DNA TGTGCCAGCAGGGCCGTGGGCAGGGGTAGCGATGGCTACACCTTC. This sequence encodes CASRAVGRGSDGYTF. The chain combines TRBV6-5 with TRBJ1-2, with D perhaps matching TRBD1 (6 bases). The CDR3 runs 15 residues. Germline CDR1 and CDR2: MNHEY and SVGAGI. Trimming left V 6 bases short and J 6 bases short, with 20 bases between.

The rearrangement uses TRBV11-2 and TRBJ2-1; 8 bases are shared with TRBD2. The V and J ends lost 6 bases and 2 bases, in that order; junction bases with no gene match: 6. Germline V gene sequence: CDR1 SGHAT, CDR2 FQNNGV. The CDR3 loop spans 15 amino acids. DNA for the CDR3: TGTGCCAGCAGGGACAGCGGGAGAACCTACAATGAGCAGTTCTTC. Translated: CASRDSGRTYNEQFF.

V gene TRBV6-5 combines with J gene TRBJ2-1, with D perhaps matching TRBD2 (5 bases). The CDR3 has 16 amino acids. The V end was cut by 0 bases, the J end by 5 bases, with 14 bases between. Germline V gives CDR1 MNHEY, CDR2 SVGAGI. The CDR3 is CASSYSIGERNNEQFF. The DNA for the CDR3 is TGTGCCAGCAGTTACTCGATCGGGGAACGAAACAATGAGCAGTTCTTC.

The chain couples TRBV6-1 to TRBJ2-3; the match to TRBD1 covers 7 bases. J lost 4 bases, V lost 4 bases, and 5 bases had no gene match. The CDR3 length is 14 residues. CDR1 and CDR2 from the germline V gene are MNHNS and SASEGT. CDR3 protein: CASSGQGVADTQYF. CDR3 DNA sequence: TGTGCCAGCAGTGGACAGGGCGTCGCAGATACGCAGTATTTT.

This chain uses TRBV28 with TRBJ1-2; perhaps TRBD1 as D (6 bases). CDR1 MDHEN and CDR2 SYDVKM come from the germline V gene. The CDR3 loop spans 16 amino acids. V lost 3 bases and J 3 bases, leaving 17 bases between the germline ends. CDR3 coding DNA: TGTGCCAGCAGTTTTTACAGGCCAGGGGCTTACTATGGCTACACCTTC. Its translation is CASSFYRPGAYYGYTF.

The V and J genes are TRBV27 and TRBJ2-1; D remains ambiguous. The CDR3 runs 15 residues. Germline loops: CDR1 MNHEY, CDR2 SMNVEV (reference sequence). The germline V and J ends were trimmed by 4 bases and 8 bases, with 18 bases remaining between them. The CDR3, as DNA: TGTGCCAGCAGTTCCTACTCCGGGTCCACCTATGAGCAGTTCTTC. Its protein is CASSSYSGSTYEQFF.

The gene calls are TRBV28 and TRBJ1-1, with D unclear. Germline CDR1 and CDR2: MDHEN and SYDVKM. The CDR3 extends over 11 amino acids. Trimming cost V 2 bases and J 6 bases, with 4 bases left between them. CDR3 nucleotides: TGTGCCAGCAGTTTAGGAGCTGAAGCTTTCTTT. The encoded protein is CASSLGAEAFF.

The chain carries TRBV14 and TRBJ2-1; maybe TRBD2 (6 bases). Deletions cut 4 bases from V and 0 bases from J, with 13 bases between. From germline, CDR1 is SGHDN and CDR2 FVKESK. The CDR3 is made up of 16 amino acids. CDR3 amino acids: CASSPPGLSSYNEQFF. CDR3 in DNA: TGTGCCAGCAGCCCCCCGGGACTCAGCTCCTACAATGAGCAGTTCTTC.

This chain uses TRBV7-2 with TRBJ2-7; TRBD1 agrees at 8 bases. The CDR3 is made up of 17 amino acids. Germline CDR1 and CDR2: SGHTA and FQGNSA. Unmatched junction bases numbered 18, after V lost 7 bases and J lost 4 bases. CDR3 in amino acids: CASKLTASGQELYEQYF. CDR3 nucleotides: TGTGCCAGCAAGCTTACCGCTTCGGGACAGGAGTTATACGAGCAGTACTTC.

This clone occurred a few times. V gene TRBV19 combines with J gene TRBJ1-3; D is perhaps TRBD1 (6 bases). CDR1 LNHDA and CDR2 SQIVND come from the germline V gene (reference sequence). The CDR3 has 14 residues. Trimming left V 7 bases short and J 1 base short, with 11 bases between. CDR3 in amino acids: CASTRGGSGNTIYF. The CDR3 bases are TGTGCCAGTACCCGAGGGGGATCTGGAAACACCATATATTTT.

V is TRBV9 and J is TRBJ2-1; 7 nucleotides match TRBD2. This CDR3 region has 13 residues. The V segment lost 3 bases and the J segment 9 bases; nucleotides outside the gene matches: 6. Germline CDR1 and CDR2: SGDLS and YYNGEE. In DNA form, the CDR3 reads TGTGCCAGCAGCGACCCAGCGGGGCTTGAGCAGTTCTTC. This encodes CASSDPAGLEQFF.

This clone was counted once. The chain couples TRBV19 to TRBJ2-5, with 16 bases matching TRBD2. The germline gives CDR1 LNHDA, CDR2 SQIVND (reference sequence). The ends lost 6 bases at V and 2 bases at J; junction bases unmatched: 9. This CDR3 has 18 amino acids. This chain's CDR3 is CASSLGLAGGPEQETQYF. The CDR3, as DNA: TGTGCCAGTAGCTTGGGACTAGCGGGAGGGCCCGAACAAGAGACCCAGTACTTC.

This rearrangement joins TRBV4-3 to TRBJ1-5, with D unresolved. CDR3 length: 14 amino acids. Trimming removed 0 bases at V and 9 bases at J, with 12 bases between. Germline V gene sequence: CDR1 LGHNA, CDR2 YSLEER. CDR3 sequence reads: CASSQDFPSRPQHF. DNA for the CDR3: TGCGCCAGCAGCCAAGATTTCCCGTCCCGGCCCCAGCATTTT.

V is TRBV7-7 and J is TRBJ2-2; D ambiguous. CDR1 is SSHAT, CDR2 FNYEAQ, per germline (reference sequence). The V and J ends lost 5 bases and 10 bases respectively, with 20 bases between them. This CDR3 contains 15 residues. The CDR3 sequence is CASSQYAEMNPELFF. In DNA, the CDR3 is TGTGCCAGCAGCCAATACGCGGAAATGAATCCGGAGCTGTTTTTT.

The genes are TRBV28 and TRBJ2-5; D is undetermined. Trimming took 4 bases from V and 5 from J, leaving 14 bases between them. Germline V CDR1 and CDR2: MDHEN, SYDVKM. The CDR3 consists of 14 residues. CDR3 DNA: TGTGCCAGCAGTTCCCGCCGGGTCTGGGAGACCCAGTACTTC. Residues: CASSSRRVWETQYF.